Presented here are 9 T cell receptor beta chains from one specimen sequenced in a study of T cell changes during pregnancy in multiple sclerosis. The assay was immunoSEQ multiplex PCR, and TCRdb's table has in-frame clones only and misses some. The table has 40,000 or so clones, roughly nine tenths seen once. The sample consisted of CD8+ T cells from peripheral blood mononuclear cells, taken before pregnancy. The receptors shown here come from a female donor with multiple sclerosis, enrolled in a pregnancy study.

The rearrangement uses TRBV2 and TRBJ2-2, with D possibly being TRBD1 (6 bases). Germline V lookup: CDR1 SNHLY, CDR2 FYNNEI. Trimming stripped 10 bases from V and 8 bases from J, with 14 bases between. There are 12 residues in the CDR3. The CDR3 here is CATQGWGGELFF. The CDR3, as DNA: TGTGCCACACAGGGTTGGGGAGGGGAGCTGTTTTTT.

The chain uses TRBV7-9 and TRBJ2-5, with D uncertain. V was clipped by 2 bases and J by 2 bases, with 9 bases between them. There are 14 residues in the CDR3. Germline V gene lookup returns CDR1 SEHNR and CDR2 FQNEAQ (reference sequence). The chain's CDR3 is CASSLLAAQETQYF. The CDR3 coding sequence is TGTGCCAGCAGCTTATTGGCAGCGCAAGAGACCCAGTACTTC.

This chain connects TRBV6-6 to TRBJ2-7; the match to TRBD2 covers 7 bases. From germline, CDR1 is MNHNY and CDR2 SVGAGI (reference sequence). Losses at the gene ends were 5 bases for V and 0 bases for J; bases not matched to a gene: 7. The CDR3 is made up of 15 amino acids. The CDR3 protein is CASSQLASLSYEQYF. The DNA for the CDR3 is TGTGCCAGCAGTCAACTAGCGTCGCTCTCCTACGAGCAGTACTTC.

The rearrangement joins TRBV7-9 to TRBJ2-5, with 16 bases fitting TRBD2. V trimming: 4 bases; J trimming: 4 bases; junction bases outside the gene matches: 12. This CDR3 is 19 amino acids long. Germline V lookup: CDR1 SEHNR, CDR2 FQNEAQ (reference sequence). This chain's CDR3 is CASSSGLAGGEGKRETQYF. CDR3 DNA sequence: TGTGCCAGCAGCTCGGGACTAGCGGGAGGGGAGGGAAAGAGAGAGACCCAGTACTTC.

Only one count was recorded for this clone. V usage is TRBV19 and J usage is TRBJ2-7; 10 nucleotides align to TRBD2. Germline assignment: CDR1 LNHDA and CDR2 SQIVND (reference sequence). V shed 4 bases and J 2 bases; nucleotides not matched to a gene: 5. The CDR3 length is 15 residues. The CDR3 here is CASSTAGLAAYEQYF. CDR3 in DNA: TGTGCCAGTAGTACGGCTGGACTAGCGGCCTACGAGCAGTACTTC.

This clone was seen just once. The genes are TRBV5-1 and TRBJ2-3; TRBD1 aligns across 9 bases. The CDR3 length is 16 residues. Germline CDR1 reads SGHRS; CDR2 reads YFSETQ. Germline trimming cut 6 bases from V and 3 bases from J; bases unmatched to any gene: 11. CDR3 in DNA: TGCGCCAGCACCCCAAGCATTGGGACAGGGACAGATACGCAGTATTTT. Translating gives CASTPSIGTGTDTQYF.

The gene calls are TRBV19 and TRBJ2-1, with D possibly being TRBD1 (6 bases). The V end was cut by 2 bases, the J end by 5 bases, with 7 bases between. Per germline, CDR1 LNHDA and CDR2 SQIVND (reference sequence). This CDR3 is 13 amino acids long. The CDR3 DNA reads TGTGCCAGTAGTATACAGGGGAACAATGAGCAGTTCTTC. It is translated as CASSIQGNNEQFF.

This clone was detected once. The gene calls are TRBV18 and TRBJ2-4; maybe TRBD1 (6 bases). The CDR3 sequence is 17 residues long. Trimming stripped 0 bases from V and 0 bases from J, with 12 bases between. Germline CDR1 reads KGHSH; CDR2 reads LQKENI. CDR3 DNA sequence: TGTGCCAGCTCACCACCGTATCAGGGGTTAGCCAAAAACATTCAGTACTTC. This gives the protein CASSPPYQGLAKNIQYF.

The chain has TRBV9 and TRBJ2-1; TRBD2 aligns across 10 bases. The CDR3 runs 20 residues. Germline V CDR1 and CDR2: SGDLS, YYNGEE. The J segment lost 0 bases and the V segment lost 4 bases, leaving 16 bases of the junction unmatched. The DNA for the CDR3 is TGTGCCAGCAGCCCCTACAAGGAGGGTAGCGGGAGGTTCTCCTACAATGAGCAGTTCTTC. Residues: CASSPYKEGSGRFSYNEQFF.